Following are 31 T cell receptor beta chains from one sample sequenced in a study of regulatory T cells in long-lasting Graves disease. This sample's time point: newly diagnosed GD, antithyroid drugs for less than 3 months. There was RNA extracted from PBMCs, and the TCR library was made from it. Libraries of TCR beta came from iRepertoire HTBI primers plus Arm-PCR of CDR3 regions. TCRdb reprocessed the multiplex PCR reads with MiXCR, giving one entry per CDR3 protein. The repertoire holds approximately 230,000 distinct CDR3 sequences, with approximately 16% as singletons. The sequencing used peripheral blood mononuclear cells (PBMCs), collected at new diagnosis, from a patient treated with antithyroid drugs. The source of these receptors is a female donor with Graves disease.

This clonotype was counted at least ten times. V usage is TRBV2 and J usage is TRBJ2-7, with a possible D match to TRBD1 (6 bases). The germline V gene encodes CDR1 SNHLY and CDR2 FYNNEI. The CDR3 sequence is 12 residues long. Between the trimmed V and J ends, which lost 5 bases and 4 bases, there was a span of 9 bases. This CDR3 reads CASSNRVYEQYF. In DNA, the CDR3 is TGTGCCAGCAGTAACAGGGTTTACGAGCAGTACTTC.

In this sample, this clonotype turned up many times. V is TRBV6-2 or TRBV6-3 and J is TRBJ1-2; 7 bases are shared with TRBD1. Germline-derived CDR1 and CDR2 are MNHEY and SVGEGT. This CDR3 has 13 amino acids. Trimming removed 7 bases from V and 1 base from J; junction bases left unmatched: 3. The CDR3 nucleotides are TGTGCCAGCAAGACAGGGTATAACTATGGCTACACCTTC. As protein: CASKTGYNYGYTF.

The CDR3 loop reads CASSVEGTSGETQYF. For the CDR3, the DNA is TGTGCCAGCAGCGTAGAGGGGACTAGCGGAGAGACCCAGTACTTC. The rearrangement uses TRBV9 and TRBJ2-5; 11 positions match TRBD2. Germline lookup yields CDR1 SGDLS and CDR2 YYNGEE. Trimming took 0 bases from V and 4 from J; bases not matched to a gene: 2. The CDR3 is made up of 15 amino acids.

This clonotype was found many times. The chain is built from TRBV20-1 and TRBJ1-1; no firm D call. Per the germline V gene, CDR1 is DFQATT and CDR2 is SNEGSKA (reference sequence). The CDR3 has 10 amino acids. The V and J ends lost 2 bases and 7 bases respectively, with 5 bases between them. The CDR3 coding sequence is TGCAGTGCTAGACAGGATGAAGCTTTCTTT. Amino acids: CSARQDEAFF.

The table lists this clonotype with a few counts. The chain links TRBV9 to TRBJ2-3; D could derive from TRBD1 or TRBD2 (5 bases each). Trimming took off 0 bases at V and 4 bases at J, with 15 bases between the two ends. Germline V gives CDR1 SGDLS, CDR2 YYNGEE. There are 16 residues in the CDR3. CDR3 region: CASSVGAAVGADTQYF. Written as DNA, the CDR3 is TGTGCCAGCAGCGTAGGGGCCGCCGTGGGGGCAGATACGCAGTATTTT.

This clonotype came up many times. The V and J genes are TRBV28 and TRBJ1-4, with TRBD1 as a possible D gene (6 bases). V lost 7 bases and J lost 8, with 23 bases in between. The CDR3 contains 16 residues. Germline V lookup: CDR1 MDHEN, CDR2 SYDVKM. The CDR3 coding sequence is TGTGCCAGCAACAAACAGGGCCCCAAGTGGGCCGAAAAACTGTTTTTT. It yields the protein CASNKQGPKWAEKLFF.

This clonotype showed up many times. J is TRBJ2-5 and V is TRBV7-9; the match to TRBD1 covers 12 bases. CDR1 and CDR2 (germline): SEHNR, FQNEAQ (reference sequence). The CDR3 sequence is 16 residues long. V dropped 3 bases and J dropped 4; count of bases not matched to a gene: 6. The CDR3 spells CASSFAGTGGGETQYF. Here the CDR3 DNA reads TGTGCCAGCAGCTTTGCCGGGACAGGGGGCGGAGAGACCCAGTACTTC.

The V and J genes are TRBV11-2 and TRBJ2-7; 7 positions match TRBD2. Germline trimming cut 8 bases from V and 4 bases from J; bases unmatched to any gene: 11. Germline V gene data show CDR1 as SGHAT and CDR2 as FQNNGV. The CDR3 extends over 14 amino acids. In nucleotides, the CDR3 is TGTGCCAGCGGCGGAGGGAGGGAACGGTACGAGCAGTACTTC. Protein product: CASGGGRERYEQYF.

This clonotype was found a few times. Its ends do not fully match the called genes, so a read error is possible. The chain employs TRBV27 and TRBJ1-4; D not certain. Germline V gene sequence: CDR1 MNHEY, CDR2 SMNVEV (reference sequence). This CDR3 contains 15 residues. The CDR3 region has the DNA TGTGCCAGCAGTCCCCACAGCCCAACTAATGAAAGACTGTTTTTT. Its protein is CASSPHSPTNERLFF. Full variable domain (outside the CDR3, taken from reference TRBV27 and TRBJ1-4): EAQVTQNPRYLITVTGKKLTVTCSQNMNHEYMSWYRQDPGLGLRQIYYSMNVEVTDKGDVPEGYKVSRKEKRNFPLILESPSPNQTSLYFCASSPHSPTNERLFFGSGTQLSVL.

A word on this clonotype: Given a far larger clone just one base away, this is likely a sequencing read error. The chain has TRBV6-1 and TRBJ1-1, with D perhaps TRBD1 (5 bases). The CDR3 has 13 amino acids. Germline assignment: CDR1 MNHNS and CDR2 SASEGT. CDR3 residues: CATSRAGNAEAFF. The CDR3 DNA reads as TGTGCCACCTCACGAGCAGGGAACGCTGAAGCTTTCTTT.

Remarks on this clonotype: A far larger clone differs by one base, so this is likely a read error. For the CDR3, the DNA is TGTGCCAGCAGCTTCGGGCGGACCCAAGGGACCCAGTACTTC. This gives the protein CASSFGRTQGTQYF. The chain recombines TRBV11-3 with TRBJ2-1; no definite D call. The J call may be faulty, since TRBJ2-5 better matches the DNA end. CDR1 and CDR2 (germline): SGHNT, YENEEA. This CDR3 is built from 14 residues.

J is TRBJ1-4 and V is TRBV11-2; 9 bases agree with TRBD1. V lost 4 bases and J lost 4; bases outside the gene matches: 13. Germline V gene sequence: CDR1 SGHAT, CDR2 FQNNGV. The CDR3 spans 18 residues. The CDR3 region has the DNA TGTGCCAGCAGCTCTCTCCCGGCAGCGGACAGGGGTAATGAAAAACTGTTTTTT. This sequence encodes CASSSLPAADRGNEKLFF.

This clonotype was seen repeatedly, ten times or more. The chain carries TRBV2 and TRBJ1-1; maybe TRBD1 (6 bases). The CDR3 has 16 residues. Germline V CDR1 and CDR2: SNHLY, FYNNEI. V shed 3 bases and J shed 1 base, with 15 bases lying between them. Here the CDR3 DNA reads TGTGCCAGCAGTGATAAGATTGGGGGCCCGAACACTGAAGCTTTCTTT. Its translation is CASSDKIGGPNTEAFF.

This clonotype was observed many times. V usage is TRBV6-2 or TRBV6-3 and J usage is TRBJ2-5; D gene unclear. The length of the CDR3 is 12 residues. The ends were cut back, 2 bases at V and 5 bases at J, with 6 bases in the middle. Germline-derived CDR1 and CDR2 are MNHEY and SVGEGT. CDR3: CASSYDSETQYF. The CDR3 DNA reads as TGTGCCAGCAGTTACGATTCGGAGACCCAGTACTTC.

This clonotype appeared many times. The chain uses TRBV7-9 and TRBJ2-5; weak D call: TRBD2 (5 bases). Per germline, CDR1 SEHNR and CDR2 FQNEAQ (reference sequence). Trimming took 5 bases from V and 1 from J, leaving 14 bases between them. The CDR3 runs to 15 residues. The CDR3, as DNA: TGTGCCAGCAGCCCCCATGTCGGGGTCCAAGAGACCCAGTACTTC. The encoded protein is CASSPHVGVQETQYF.

This sequence joins TRBV10-3 and TRBJ2-2; 13 bases are a match to TRBD2. V shed 4 bases, J shed 4 bases, and the junction held 0 bases outside the gene matches. The CDR3 extends over 15 amino acids. Germline values: CDR1 ENHRY, CDR2 SYGVKD. CDR3 sequence (DNA): TGTGCCATCAGTGGGACTAGCGGGAGCACCGGGGAGCTGTTTTTT. Protein product: CAISGTSGSTGELFF.

This clonotype was observed at least ten times. The J gene is TRBJ2-7, the V gene TRBV7-8; the match to TRBD1 covers 7 bases. Looked up from germline, CDR1 is SGHVS and CDR2 is FQNEAQ. Unmatched junction bases numbered 9, after V lost 8 bases and J lost 2 bases. The CDR3 contains 14 residues. The CDR3 reads CASRRSTGTYEQYF. The CDR3 coding sequence is TGTGCCAGCCGAAGATCGACAGGGACCTACGAGCAGTACTTC.

This clonotype was recorded a few times. This rearrangement joins TRBV6-1 to TRBJ2-3; D is perhaps TRBD2 (6 bases). Looked up from germline, CDR1 is MNHNS and CDR2 is SASEGT. CDR3 length: 13 amino acids. This CDR3 is CAPPGGGTDTQYF. The CDR3 bases are TGTGCTCCCCCCGGCGGGGGCACAGATACGCAGTATTTT.

A few counts support this clonotype. The chain links TRBV7-3 to TRBJ2-2; TRBD2 aligns across 10 bases. The CDR3 consists of 17 residues. With V trimmed by 0 bases and J by 3 bases, 4 bases remained unmatched. Germline CDR1 reads SGHTA; CDR2 reads FQGTGA. CDR3 DNA: TGTGCCAGCAGCTTAACGGGCGGGACTAGCGACACCGGGGAGCTGTTTTTT. This sequence encodes CASSLTGGTSDTGELFF.

V is TRBV5-6 and J is TRBJ2-4; D is possibly TRBD1 (5 bases). This CDR3 comprises 14 residues. Germline values: CDR1 SGHDT, CDR2 YYEEEE. V shed 1 base and J shed 9 bases, with 14 bases lying between them. The CDR3 loop reads CASSLKGAGGIQYF. The DNA of the CDR3 is TGTGCCAGCAGCTTGAAAGGGGCTGGTGGCATTCAGTACTTC.

This sequence joins TRBV11-2 and TRBJ2-7; D unclear. V was pared by 2 bases and J by 0 bases, with 8 bases between. The CDR3 extends over 14 amino acids. The V gene's germline CDR1 is SGHAT and CDR2 FQNNGV. The CDR3 coding sequence is TGTGCCAGCAGCTTAAGCAGCGACTCCTACGAGCAGTACTTC. It encodes CASSLSSDSYEQYF.

The DNA for the CDR3 is TGTGCCAGCAGCTTATACGGGGGGAGTAACAATGAGCAGTTCTTC. This encodes CASSLYGGSNNEQFF. J is TRBJ2-1 and V is TRBV11-2, with TRBD2 identical over 7 bases. This CDR3 has 15 amino acids. The trim removed 2 bases at V and 5 bases at J, leaving 6 bases unmatched. CDR1 is SGHAT, CDR2 FQNNGV, per germline.

This clonotype was detected only a few times. The CDR3 DNA follows: TGTGCCAGCAGCCTCCAGAGCGCCACCTACGAGCAGTACTTC. Its translation: CASSLQSATYEQYF. The chain is built from TRBV5-4 and TRBJ2-7; D not certain. The CDR3 runs 14 residues. The germline V and J ends were trimmed by 4 bases and 2 bases, with 13 bases remaining between them. Germline CDR1 is SGHNT and CDR2 is YYREEE (reference sequence).

This clonotype was seen many times. The chain couples TRBV27 to TRBJ2-5; D is undetermined. The CDR3 length is 15 residues. Trimming shortened V by 3 bases and J by 1 base, and 12 bases separated the two germline ends. Germline CDR1 MNHEY, CDR2 SMNVEV (reference sequence). The CDR3 loop reads CASSFSRHIQETQYF. CDR3 coding DNA: TGTGCCAGCAGTTTTTCGAGACATATCCAAGAGACCCAGTACTTC.

Ten or more counts support this clonotype. CDR3 nucleotide sequence: TGTGCCAGCAGGGTCGGGGGCGGCGGGATGTCCTACGAGCAGTACTTC. This translates into CASRVGGGGMSYEQYF. The rearrangement joins TRBV6-2 or TRBV6-3 to TRBJ2-7; D assignment may be TRBD1 or TRBD2 (6 bases each). The CDR3 runs 16 residues. Deletions cut 6 bases from V and 1 base from J, with 19 bases between. Germline values: CDR1 MNHEY, CDR2 SVGEGT.

This clonotype was seen repeatedly, ten times or more. The rearrangement joins TRBV20-1 to TRBJ2-1; 8 bases are a match to TRBD1. The CDR3 loop spans 14 amino acids. V lost 5 bases and J lost 4; bases outside the gene matches: 7. Germline CDR1 is DFQATT and CDR2 is SNEGSKA (reference sequence). CDR3 region: CSAQGAREYNEQFF. The CDR3 coding sequence is TGCAGTGCTCAGGGGGCGCGGGAATACAATGAGCAGTTCTTC.

This clonotype occurred many times. This sequence joins TRBV19 and TRBJ2-2, with no clear D. V gave up 4 bases and J gave up 7 bases, with 10 bases separating them. The germline V gene encodes CDR1 LNHDA and CDR2 SQIVND (reference sequence). CDR3 length: 13 residues. The CDR3 DNA sequence: TGTGCCAGTAGTACCTTTACCGGCGGGGAGCTGTTTTTT. Translation gives CASSTFTGGELFF.

This clonotype was observed at least ten times. The chain recombines TRBV20-1 with TRBJ2-7; possible D gene TRBD1, 5 bases. This CDR3 spans 13 amino acids. The V end was cut by 4 bases, the J end by 0 bases, with 10 bases between. Germline values: CDR1 DFQATT, CDR2 SNEGSKA (reference sequence). The CDR3 DNA reads TGCAGTGCTAACTACGACAGCTCCTACGAGCAGTACTTC. This gives the protein CSANYDSSYEQYF.

The chain combines TRBV6-1 with TRBJ2-7, with D maybe TRBD1 (5 bases). The CDR3 is 13 residues long. The V end lost 1 base, the J end lost 4 bases, and 8 bases lay between the germline ends. The germline CDR1 and CDR2 sequences are MNHNS and SASEGT. This CDR3 reads CASSEERGYEQYF. CDR3 sequence (DNA): TGTGCCAGCAGTGAAGAAAGGGGTTACGAGCAGTACTTC.

Many counts were recorded for this clonotype. The V call is TRBV3-1, the J call TRBJ2-5; weak D call: TRBD1 (6 bases). Germline CDR1 reads LGHDT; CDR2 reads YNNKEL (reference sequence). V was clipped by 2 bases and J by 7 bases, with 11 bases between them. The CDR3 has 13 residues. CDR3 region: CASSQSRGGTQYF. Written as DNA, the CDR3 is TGTGCCAGCAGCCAAAGCCGAGGGGGGACCCAGTACTTC.

This clonotype was recorded many times. At one end, the junction sequence differs from germline, possibly due to a read error. V and J are TRBV5-1 and TRBJ1-2, with D possibly being TRBD1 (6 bases). In germline, CDR1 is SGHRS, CDR2 YFSETQ. There are 14 residues in the CDR3. CDR3 sequence (DNA): TGTGCCAGCAGCCCAGGGGTTTGGGAGGATGGCTACACCTTC. Translation gives CASSPGVWEDGYTF.